This T cell receptor beta chain was observed in a study of STAT5B mutations in CD4+ large granular lymphocyte leukemia. General study findings and limits: Top patient clones used TRBV06 genes more often: 8/27 versus 2/35 in controls.

In this sample, this clone turned up a few times. Its antigen remains unidentified. The germline gives CDR1 SGHNT, CDR2 YYREEE (reference sequence). There are 11 residues in the CDR3. V shed 2 bases and J shed 11 bases, with 10 bases lying between them. This was a survey-level run. Authors' processing steps: Lowest detectable productive clonotype frequency was 2.59 x 10-5. Profiling relied on immunoSEQ multiplex PCR, and the TCRdb table lists in-frame clones only, not all of them. V and J calls and clone size come straight from that table; D and trimming were deduced from the DNA. The sample has 40,000 or so clones, around 72% seen once.

Material: CD4+ T cells from blood buffy coats. The sequence came from a human donor in good health. The gene calls are TRBV5-4 and TRBJ1-1; D unclear. The CDR3 sequence is CASSFSTEAFF. The CDR3 DNA reads as TGTGCCAGCAGCTTTTCGACGGAGGCTTTCTTT.